Presented here are 6 T cell receptor beta chains from one specimen sequenced in a study of PD-1 blockade in classical Hodgkin lymphoma. Libraries were prepared by immunoSEQ multiplex PCR; TCRdb keeps only in-frame clonotypes and omits some of them. The sample includes about 6,000 clones, 45% to 55% of them seen just once. Brentuximab vedotin exposure varied among the patients, all of whom had relapsed after autologous stem cell transplantation. PBMCs, once thawed, yielded CD8+ T cells isolated by magnetic negative selection. The sample here was CD8+ T cells from blood, taken at baseline. The receptor set was obtained from a human donor with classical Hodgkin lymphoma.

This clone showed up just a few times. The chain joins TRBV6-6 to TRBJ1-6; D not resolved. The length of the CDR3 is 11 residues. Germline V lookup: CDR1 MNHNY, CDR2 SVGAGI (reference sequence). Trimming pared 2 bases from V and 16 bases from J, leaving 9 bases between. CDR3 in amino acids: CASSYEGRLHF. The CDR3 region has the DNA TGTGCCAGCAGTTACGAGGGTAGACTCCACTTT.

V and J are TRBV19 and TRBJ1-1; tentative D call: TRBD1 (5 bases). V dropped 1 base and J dropped 1 base, with 10 bases sitting between them. Looked up from germline, CDR1 is LNHDA and CDR2 is SQIVND (reference sequence). The CDR3 runs 15 residues. CDR3 sequence reads: CASSIVPGPNTEAFF. The CDR3 DNA reads as TGTGCCAGTAGTATAGTACCAGGGCCGAACACTGAAGCTTTCTTT.

By its share, this clone is medium-sized. V usage is TRBV4-1 and J usage is TRBJ1-1; D uncertain. V was pared by 4 bases and J by 1 base, with 10 bases between. CDR1 is MGHRA, CDR2 YSYEKL, per germline. This CDR3 is built from 14 residues. For the CDR3, the DNA is TGCGCCAGCAGCCTCTCTGCGGCGAACACTGAAGCTTTCTTT. It translates to CASSLSAANTEAFF.

The rearrangement uses TRBV9 and TRBJ2-2; 9 positions match TRBD1. The CDR3 covers 15 residues. Trimming cost V 0 bases and J 5 bases; bases outside gene matches: 2. The germline gives CDR1 SGDLS, CDR2 YYNGEE. This CDR3 reads CASSVETGGTGELFF. The CDR3 DNA reads TGTGCCAGCAGCGTAGAGACAGGGGGGACCGGGGAGCTGTTTTTT.

The J gene is TRBJ1-3, the V gene TRBV9; D ambiguous. Between the trimmed V and J ends, which lost 0 bases and 2 bases, there was a span of 9 bases. Germline V gives CDR1 SGDLS, CDR2 YYNGEE. The length of the CDR3 is 15 residues. The CDR3 sequence is CASSVGSDTGNTIYF. The CDR3 nucleotides read TGTGCCAGCAGCGTAGGGAGTGACACTGGAAACACCATATATTTT.

In this sample, this clone turned up a few times. The V gene is TRBV4-1, the J gene TRBJ2-3; 11 positions match TRBD2. The CDR3 extends over 16 amino acids. V shed 8 bases and J 0 bases; nucleotides not matched to a gene: 7. Germline CDR1 MGHRA, CDR2 YSYEKL. Here the CDR3 DNA reads TGCGCCAGCGCGGATAGCGGGAGGGAAAGCACAGATACGCAGTATTTT. This translates into CASADSGRESTDTQYF.